This T cell receptor beta chain derives from a study of blood T cell repertoires in COVID-19 (TCRdb year 2020). About the investigation overall: Samples covering the acute and convalescent phases of COVID-19 were provided by collaborators in the United States, Italy and Spain. The dataset comprised deeply sampled blood TCRbeta repertoires from subjects exposed to, actively infected with, or recovered from COVID-19. Where available, HLA class I and class II types were obtained from metadata supplied by the sample provider rather than from assay-based typing. The material from the prospective study consisted of cDNA or gDNA derived from T cells, B-cell-depleted T cells, or PBMCs. The repertoires were made available in a free public database intended to serve as a resource for research on the immune response to SARS-CoV-2. The sample metadata nearly always contained a de-identified subject ID, COVID-19 status, age in years and sex. The samples were drawn from two sources: the first 160 participants of the ongoing ImmuneRACE study, and 1,000 to 1,500 subjects contributed by 6 global collaborators. General study outcomes and caveats: The quantity of clinical and demographic metadata differed by source and by participant and was supplied without curation.

Based on the germline V gene, the CDR1 and CDR2 sequences are KGHDR and SFDVKD. The CDR3 spans 16 residues, from the cysteine through the phenylalanine. Only the CDR3 DNA is retained, 48 bases long and in frame from the first base. V has 6 bases trimmed and J has 6 bases trimmed; junction bases matching no gene number 9. In Seattle, one collaborating source enrolled patients while the infection was active and tracked those patients longitudinally over the course of disease. Whole blood was collected in K2EDTA tubes by collaborating institutions according to the institutions' own protocols. For TCRbeta analysis, collaborators shipped samples as frozen whole blood, isolated PBMCs, or DNA extracted from either of those sample types. TCRbeta CDR3 regions were amplified from genomic DNA using the immunoSEQ Assay, a bias-controlled multiplex PCR. As for how the authors treated the data: The number of nucleated cells in each sample was estimated from the amplification of reference gene primers within the assay. Sequence reads were collapsed and filtered to measure the absolute abundance of every unique TCRbeta CDR3 rearrangement. Productive Simpson clonality was computed per sample as the square root of Simpson's diversity index over productive rearrangements. TCRdb obtained this table from immuneACCESS and retained in-frame rearrangements with V and J assigned. These tables miss some clones; where compared with another copy, unresolved V genes account for less than half of the shortfall, and the remainder is unexplained. That table is the source of V, J and clone size, and D and trimming were worked out from the DNA. The sample profile shows about 240,000 clones; about 82% of them were found once. The top ten constitute about 5.1% of the sample.

Worth noting for this clone: Its target antigen remains unknown. Base qualities are not provided; no much larger clone lies one nucleotide away.

This chain is built from TRBV24-1 and TRBJ2-2, with 10 middle bases fitting TRBD1. The source material was peripheral blood. The source is a man in his forties or fifties with COVID-19, enrolled during active disease. The nucleotide sequence is TGTGCCACCAGTCAAACTCGGGACAGGGGTCCCGGGGAGCTGTTTTTT. Its coded protein is CATSQTRDRGPGELFF.